Presented here are 28 T cell receptor beta chains from one specimen sequenced in a study of cytomegalovirus exposure and HLA in healthy donors. PCR used 60 Vbeta primers and 13 Jbeta primers. The assay was immunoSEQ multiplex PCR, and TCRdb's table has in-frame clones only and misses some. The repertoire holds some 41,000 clones, over 60% seen once, with roughly 4% in the top ten. Material for sequencing was PBMCs. These receptors all come from a man in his forties in good health and CMV-seronegative.

V is TRBV19 and J is TRBJ1-2; 8 bases are shared with TRBD1. The CDR3 runs to 16 residues. Germline values: CDR1 LNHDA, CDR2 SQIVND (reference sequence). The V and J ends lost 5 bases and 5 bases, in that order; junction bases with no gene match: 13. CDR3 sequence: CASSEGTGAITYGYTF. CDR3 coding DNA: TGTGCCAGTAGTGAGGGGACAGGAGCCATAACATATGGCTACACCTTC.

In this sample, this clone turned up once. The rearrangement uses TRBV11-2 and TRBJ1-2; D possibly corresponds to TRBD1 (5 bases). Germline-derived CDR1 and CDR2 are SGHAT and FQNNGV. V dropped 1 base and J dropped 6 bases, with 12 bases sitting between them. This CDR3 region has 14 residues. CDR3: CASSLGVQGHGYTF. The CDR3 bases are TGTGCCAGCAGCTTAGGTGTGCAGGGCCATGGCTACACCTTC.

CDR3 nucleotides: TGCAGCGTTGAAGCCCTAGGGGTCGGGAACACTGAAGCTTTCTTT. Translating it yields CSVEALGVGNTEAFF. The gene calls are TRBV29-1 and TRBJ1-1; a possible D gene is TRBD1 (5 bases). CDR1 is SQVTM, CDR2 ANQGSEA, per germline. CDR3 length equals 15 residues. V lost 1 base to trimming and J lost 1 base, with 13 bases between them.

This clone was seen once. Germline is not matched at one junction end, which may reflect a read error. The chain employs TRBV7-9 and TRBJ1-2; 8 nucleotides agree with TRBD1. The CDR3 covers 11 residues. Germline assignment: CDR1 SEHNR and CDR2 FQNEAQ (reference sequence). The CDR3 region has the DNA TGTGCCAGCAGCTTAGGGGGACAGGCCTCTTTC. This sequence encodes CASSLGGQASF.

The chain employs TRBV11-2 and TRBJ2-7, with TRBD1 as a possible D gene (5 bases). CDR1 is SGHAT, CDR2 FQNNGV, per germline. V lost 1 base, J lost 2 bases, and 15 bases lay in between. This CDR3 region has 16 residues. CDR3 residues: CASSLGGSDTTYEQYF. Here the CDR3 DNA reads TGTGCCAGCAGCTTAGGAGGATCGGACACGACCTACGAGCAGTACTTC. Variable domain in full (rest from reference TRBV11-2 and TRBJ2-7): EAGVAQSPRYKIIEKRQSVAFWCNPISGHATLYWYQQILGQGPKLLIQFQNNGVVDDSQLPKDRFSAERLKGVDSTLKIQPAKLEDSAVYLCASSLGGSDTTYEQYFGPGTRLTVT.

The chain is built from TRBV5-6 and TRBJ1-1; 9 bases fit TRBD1. The CDR3 sequence is 17 residues long. Trimming removed 4 bases from V and 6 bases from J; junction bases left unmatched: 16. The V gene's germline CDR1 is SGHDT and CDR2 YYEEEE. The CDR3: CASSRKNRDRVIAEAFF. The CDR3 DNA reads as TGTGCCAGCAGCCGGAAAAACCGGGACAGGGTAATTGCTGAAGCTTTCTTT. The full variable domain, with the rest looked up from reference TRBV5-6 and TRBJ1-1, is DAGVTQSPTHLIKTRGQQVTLRCSPKSGHDTVSWYQQALGQGPQFIFQYYEEEERQRGNFPDRFSGHQFPNYSSELNVNALLLGDSALYLCASSRKNRDRVIAEAFFGQGTRLTVV.

V and J are TRBV30 and TRBJ2-5, with a tentative D call TRBD2 (5 bases). Deletions cut 1 base from V and 0 bases from J, with 12 bases between. The CDR3 spans 15 residues. Germline V gives CDR1 GTSNPN, CDR2 SVGIG (reference sequence). The CDR3 DNA reads as TGTGCCTGGAGTGCAACTAGACGATACCAAGAGACCCAGTACTTC. Its protein product is CAWSATRRYQETQYF. The variable domain in full, completed from reference TRBV30 and TRBJ2-5, reads SQTIHQWPATLVQPVGSPLSLECTVEGTSNPNLYWYRQAAGRGLQLLFYSVGIGQISSEVPQNLSASRPQDRQFILSSKKLLLSDSGFYLCAWSATRRYQETQYFGPGTRLLVL.

The chain links TRBV30 to TRBJ1-4; D call uncertain. V dropped 3 bases and J dropped 0 bases, with 11 bases sitting between them. Per the germline V gene, CDR1 is GTSNPN and CDR2 is SVGIG (reference sequence). The CDR3 has 15 residues. The CDR3 loop is CAWSPHGTTNEKLFF. In DNA form, the CDR3 reads TGTGCCTGGAGCCCGCACGGTACAACTAATGAAAAACTGTTTTTT.

The CDR3 loop is CASSQTGTGNSNTGELFF. The DNA of the CDR3 is TGCGCCAGCAGCCAAACCGGGACTGGTAACTCGAACACCGGGGAGCTGTTTTTT. The chain employs TRBV4-1 and TRBJ2-2; TRBD2 might be the D (6 bases). The ends were cut back, 2 bases at V and 0 bases at J, with 16 bases in the middle. CDR3 size: 18 residues. Germline lookup yields CDR1 MGHRA and CDR2 YSYEKL.

The chain is built from TRBV14 and TRBJ2-7; perhaps TRBD2 as D (6 bases). The length of the CDR3 is 13 residues. Trimming left V 3 bases short and J 2 bases short, with 8 bases between. Per the germline V gene, CDR1 is SGHDN and CDR2 is FVKESK. The CDR3 loop reads CASSHGGPYEQYF. The CDR3 region has the DNA TGTGCCAGCAGCCACGGGGGTCCCTACGAGCAGTACTTC.

CDR3 in DNA: TGTGCCAGCAGCTTTAGCGGACAGGGGGCTTGGGGCTACACCTTC. It specifies CASSFSGQGAWGYTF. This chain uses TRBV11-3 with TRBJ1-2, with 11 bases that match TRBD1. V lost 3 bases and J lost 8; bases outside the gene matches: 8. Germline CDR1 is SGHNT and CDR2 is YENEEA. There are 15 residues in the CDR3.

As DNA, the CDR3 is TGTGCCATCACGGGTCTAGCGGACGATTCGGATACGCAGTATTTT. Amino acid sequence: CAITGLADDSDTQYF. The rearrangement joins TRBV2 to TRBJ2-3; 7 bases are shared with TRBD2. Looked up from germline, CDR1 is SNHLY and CDR2 is FYNNEI. The CDR3 extends over 15 amino acids. V was clipped by 10 bases and J by 6 bases; unmatched bases: 16. The full variable domain, with the rest looked up from reference TRBV2 and TRBJ2-3, is EPEVTQTPSHQVTQMGQEVILRCVPISNHLYFYWYRQILGQKVEFLVSFYNNEISEKSEIFDDQFSVERPDGSNFTLKIRSTKLEDSAMYFCAITGLADDSDTQYFGPGTRLTVL.

The V gene is TRBV6-1, the J gene TRBJ2-1, with D possibly matching TRBD2 (6 bases). CDR3 size: 15 residues. Between the trimmed V and J ends, which lost 9 bases and 5 bases, there was a span of 20 bases. Germline V gives CDR1 MNHNS, CDR2 SASEGT. CDR3 sequence reads: CASPGVGQTHNEQFF. CDR3 nucleotide sequence: TGTGCCAGTCCGGGGGTGGGTCAGACGCACAATGAGCAGTTCTTC.

The J gene is TRBJ1-2, the V gene TRBV6-1, with TRBD1 as a possible D gene (6 bases). The CDR3 sequence is 18 residues long. The germline V and J ends were trimmed by 2 bases and 7 bases, with 26 bases remaining between them. Germline V lookup: CDR1 MNHNS, CDR2 SASEGT. CDR3 sequence (DNA): TGTGCCAGCAGTGAACAGTTTTTTTTTGGAACAGGGTCGAGTGGCTACACCTTC. Encoded protein: CASSEQFFFGTGSSGYTF.

The rearrangement joins TRBV6-5 to TRBJ2-1, with TRBD1 matching 9 bases. J was trimmed by 5 bases and V by 6 bases; bases with no gene match: 8. The CDR3 runs 15 residues. Germline V CDR1 and CDR2: MNHEY, SVGAGI. The CDR3 sequence: CASRRDRAPNNEQFF. The CDR3 bases are TGTGCCAGCAGACGGGACAGGGCCCCTAACAATGAGCAGTTCTTC.

This clone has just one count. V and J are TRBV11-2 and TRBJ2-3; 10 positions agree with TRBD2. The CDR3 totals 15 residues. The germline V gene encodes CDR1 SGHAT and CDR2 FQNNGV. The junction had 5 bases not matched to a gene; V was cut back by 2 bases and J by 6 bases. The CDR3 is CASSLTGTSADTQYF. The CDR3 DNA reads as TGTGCCAGCAGCTTAACCGGGACTAGCGCGGATACGCAGTATTTT.

The V call is TRBV4-1, the J call TRBJ2-5; 10 positions match TRBD2. Germline-derived CDR1 and CDR2 are MGHRA and YSYEKL. This CDR3 contains 15 residues. Trimming removed 1 base from V and 2 bases from J; junction bases left unmatched: 1. In nucleotides, the CDR3 is TGCGCCAGCAGCCAAGGGACTAGCGGACAAGAGACCCAGTACTTC. It is translated as CASSQGTSGQETQYF.

This clone was seen a single time. The chain's CDR3 is CSVDGTNQNTEAFF. Here the CDR3 DNA reads TGCAGCGTTGACGGGACAAACCAGAACACTGAAGCTTTCTTT. The chain couples TRBV29-1 to TRBJ1-1; D is possibly TRBD1 (6 bases). CDR3 length: 14 amino acids. Germline assignment: CDR1 SQVTM and CDR2 ANQGSEA. V was trimmed by 3 bases and J by 1 base, leaving 12 bases between them.

The genes are TRBV6-4 and TRBJ2-1, with no clear D. Trimming shortened V by 8 bases and J by 7 bases, and 9 bases separated the two germline ends. CDR3 length equals 11 residues. Germline values: CDR1 MRHNA, CDR2 SNTAGT. The DNA of the CDR3 is TGTGCCAGCCGATCCGGTAATGAGCAGTTCTTC. This gives the protein CASRSGNEQFF.

CDR3 sequence (DNA): TGTGCCAGCAGCTTGGAGGGGAATAGTCAGCCCCAGCATTTT. Protein product: CASSLEGNSQPQHF. This rearrangement joins TRBV5-5 to TRBJ1-5; D is possibly TRBD1 (5 bases). The CDR3 spans 14 residues. The V end lost 0 bases, the J end lost 6 bases, and 10 bases lay between the germline ends. Germline V gene sequence: CDR1 SGHKS, CDR2 YYEKEE (reference sequence).

In this sample, this clone turned up a few times. The genes are TRBV9 and TRBJ1-1; 7 bases match TRBD1. The CDR3 loop spans 16 amino acids. Germline loops: CDR1 SGDLS, CDR2 YYNGEE. Unmatched junction bases numbered 12, after V lost 3 bases and J lost 4 bases. In nucleotides, the CDR3 is TGTGCCAGCAGCGACAACCCAGCCGCAGGGGGCACTGAAGCTTTCTTT. Its translation is CASSDNPAAGGTEAFF.

The chain joins TRBV18 to TRBJ1-3; 11 bases match TRBD1. Trimming removed 3 bases from V and 2 bases from J; junction bases left unmatched: 3. Germline V gene lookup returns CDR1 KGHSH and CDR2 LQKENI. This CDR3 has 16 amino acids. The CDR3 DNA follows: TGTGCCAGCTCACCTATGGACAGGGGGCCTGGAAACACCATATATTTT. It is translated as CASSPMDRGPGNTIYF.

This clone was detected only a few times. The chain is built from TRBV7-9 and TRBJ1-4; perhaps TRBD1 as D (5 bases). The CDR3 contains 15 residues. Trimming took 5 bases from V and 10 from J, leaving 20 bases between them. Germline V gene lookup returns CDR1 SEHNR and CDR2 FQNEAQ (reference sequence). Written as DNA, the CDR3 is TGTGCCAGCAGCCCCACCGGGACCGCGGGAGGAAAACTGTTTTTT. Its protein product is CASSPTGTAGGKLFF.

This clone was detected only once. The V gene is TRBV7-6, the J gene TRBJ2-7, with TRBD1 identical over 7 bases. V trimming: 1 base; J trimming: 5 bases; junction bases outside the gene matches: 2. Per germline, CDR1 SGHVS and CDR2 FNYEAQ. The CDR3 runs to 13 residues. The CDR3 spells CASSLDRGDEQYF. Here the CDR3 DNA reads TGTGCCAGCAGCTTAGACAGGGGTGACGAGCAGTACTTC. The entire variable domain, with the rest obtained from reference TRBV7-6 and TRBJ2-7, is as follows: GAGVSQSPRYKVTKRGQDVALRCDPISGHVSLYWYRQALGQGPEFLTYFNYEAQQDKSGLPNDRFSAERPEGSISTLTIQRTEQRDSAMYRCASSLDRGDEQYFGPGTRLTVT.

The J gene is TRBJ2-5, the V gene TRBV4-2; 10 nucleotides line up with TRBD2. This CDR3 is built from 17 residues. The trim removed 0 bases at V and 2 bases at J, leaving 6 bases unmatched. Per the germline V gene, CDR1 is LGHNA and CDR2 is YNFKEQ. The CDR3 sequence is CASSQDPMTSGQETQYF. CDR3 coding DNA: TGTGCCAGCAGCCAAGATCCCATGACTAGCGGGCAAGAGACCCAGTACTTC.

V usage is TRBV7-9 and J usage is TRBJ2-5, with 9 bases matching TRBD1. J was trimmed by 5 bases and V by 5 bases; bases with no gene match: 9. This CDR3 spans 15 amino acids. The germline CDR1 and CDR2 sequences are SEHNR and FQNEAQ (reference sequence). As DNA, the CDR3 is TGTGCCAGCAGCCTGCAAACAGGGGGCGTCGAGACCCAGTACTTC. Amino acid sequence: CASSLQTGGVETQYF. Full variable domain (remainder filled in from reference TRBV7-9 and TRBJ2-5): DTGVSQNPRHKITKRGQNVTFRCDPISEHNRLYWYRQTLGQGPEFLTYFQNEAQLEKSRLLSDRFSAERPKGSFSTLEIQRTEQGDSAMYLCASSLQTGGVETQYFGPGTRLLVL.

This clone was seen a handful of times. This sequence joins TRBV6-5 and TRBJ1-1; D gene uncertain. The CDR3 loop spans 15 amino acids. Germline CDR1 is MNHEY and CDR2 is SVGAGI. Trimming left V 5 bases short and J 0 bases short, with 13 bases between. CDR3 DNA sequence: TGTGCCAGCAGTCCCCCCGGGGTCATGAACACTGAAGCTTTCTTT. Protein sequence: CASSPPGVMNTEAFF.

V gene TRBV5-6 combines with J gene TRBJ1-2, with D possibly TRBD1 on 5 matching bases. Germline lookup yields CDR1 SGHDT and CDR2 YYEEEE. V was trimmed by 4 bases and J by 4 bases, leaving 17 bases between them. The CDR3 is 15 residues long. The CDR3 spells CASSPFAGARYGYTF. The CDR3 bases are TGTGCCAGCAGCCCCTTCGCTGGGGCGCGCTATGGCTACACCTTC.